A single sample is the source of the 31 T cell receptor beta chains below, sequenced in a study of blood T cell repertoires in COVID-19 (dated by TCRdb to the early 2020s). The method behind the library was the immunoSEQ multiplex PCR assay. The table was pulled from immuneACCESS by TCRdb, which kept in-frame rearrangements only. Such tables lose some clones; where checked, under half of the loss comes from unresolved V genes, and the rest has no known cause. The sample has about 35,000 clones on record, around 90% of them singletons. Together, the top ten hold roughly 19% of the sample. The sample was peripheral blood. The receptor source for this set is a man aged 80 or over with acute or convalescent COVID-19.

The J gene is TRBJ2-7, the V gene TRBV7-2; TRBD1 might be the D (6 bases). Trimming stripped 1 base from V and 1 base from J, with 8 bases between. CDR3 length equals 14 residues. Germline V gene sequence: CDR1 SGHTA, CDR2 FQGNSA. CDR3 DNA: TGTGCCAGCAGCTTAGGGGGGCGTTCCTACGAGCAGTACTTC. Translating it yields CASSLGGRSYEQYF.

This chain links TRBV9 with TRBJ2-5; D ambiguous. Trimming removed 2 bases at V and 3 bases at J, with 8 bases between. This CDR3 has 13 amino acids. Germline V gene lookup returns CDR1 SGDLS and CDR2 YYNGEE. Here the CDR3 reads CASSVSPEETQYF. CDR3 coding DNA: TGTGCCAGCAGCGTCTCCCCAGAAGAGACCCAGTACTTC.

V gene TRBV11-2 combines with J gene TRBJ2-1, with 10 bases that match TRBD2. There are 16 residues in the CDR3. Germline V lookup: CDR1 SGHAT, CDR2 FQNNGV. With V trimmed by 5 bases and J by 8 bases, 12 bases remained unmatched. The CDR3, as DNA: TGTGCCAGCAGCCTTAGGGGGGCTAGCGGGGGTGATGAGCAGTTCTTC. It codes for CASSLRGASGGDEQFF.

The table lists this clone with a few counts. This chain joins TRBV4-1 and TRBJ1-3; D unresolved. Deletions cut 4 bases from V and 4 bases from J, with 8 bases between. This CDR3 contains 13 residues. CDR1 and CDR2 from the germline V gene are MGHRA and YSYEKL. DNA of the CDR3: TGCGCCAGCAGCCCGCCTCAGGGAAACACCATATATTTT. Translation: CASSPPQGNTIYF.

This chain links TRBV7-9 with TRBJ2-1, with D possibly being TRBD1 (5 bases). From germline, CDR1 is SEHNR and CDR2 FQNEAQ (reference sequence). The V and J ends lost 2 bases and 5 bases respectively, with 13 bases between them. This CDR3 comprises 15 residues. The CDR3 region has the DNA TGTGCCAGCAGCTTAACAGGAATATGGAACAATGAGCAGTTCTTC. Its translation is CASSLTGIWNNEQFF.

The CDR3 sequence: CAISVERNTEAFF. The CDR3 region has the DNA TGTGCCATCAGTGTCGAGAGAAACACTGAAGCTTTCTTT. The V call is TRBV10-3, the J call TRBJ1-1; no definite D call. Per germline, CDR1 ENHRY and CDR2 SYGVKD. V shed 4 bases and J shed 2 bases, with 8 bases lying between them. The CDR3 loop spans 13 amino acids.

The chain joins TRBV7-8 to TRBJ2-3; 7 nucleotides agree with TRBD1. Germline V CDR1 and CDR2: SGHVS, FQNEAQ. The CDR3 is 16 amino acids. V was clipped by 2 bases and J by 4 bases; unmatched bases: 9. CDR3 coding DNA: TGTGCCAGCAGCTTAAAAATGACAGGGATGGCAGATACGCAGTATTTT. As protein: CASSLKMTGMADTQYF. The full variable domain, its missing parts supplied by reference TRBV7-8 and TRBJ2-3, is GAGVSQSPRYKVAKRGQDVALRCDPISGHVSLFWYQQALGQGPEFLTYFQNEAQLDKSGLPSDRFFAERPEGSVSTLKIQRTQQEDSAVYLCASSLKMTGMADTQYFGPGTRLTVL.

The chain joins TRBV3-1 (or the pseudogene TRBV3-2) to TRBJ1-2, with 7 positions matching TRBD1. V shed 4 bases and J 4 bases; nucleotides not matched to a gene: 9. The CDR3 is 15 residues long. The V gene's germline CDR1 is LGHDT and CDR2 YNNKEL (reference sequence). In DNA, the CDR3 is TGTGCCAGCAGCCCCTCGGACAGGAGACCCTATGGCTACACCTTC. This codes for CASSPSDRRPYGYTF.

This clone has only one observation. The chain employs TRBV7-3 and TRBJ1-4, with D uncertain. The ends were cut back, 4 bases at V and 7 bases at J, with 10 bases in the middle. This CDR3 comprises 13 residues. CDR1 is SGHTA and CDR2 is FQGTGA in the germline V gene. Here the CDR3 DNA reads TGTGCCAGCAGCTACCGGGTAGGTGAAAAACTGTTTTTT. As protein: CASSYRVGEKLFF.

The CDR3 DNA follows: TGTGCCATCAGTGAGTCAGGTCCAGGGTCTGAAGCTTTCTTT. It is translated as CAISESGPGSEAFF. The chain is built from TRBV10-3 and TRBJ1-1; D perhaps matches TRBD1 (5 bases). CDR1 and CDR2 from the germline V gene are ENHRY and SYGVKD. The CDR3 loop spans 14 amino acids. The V end was cut by 0 bases, the J end by 6 bases, with 11 bases between.

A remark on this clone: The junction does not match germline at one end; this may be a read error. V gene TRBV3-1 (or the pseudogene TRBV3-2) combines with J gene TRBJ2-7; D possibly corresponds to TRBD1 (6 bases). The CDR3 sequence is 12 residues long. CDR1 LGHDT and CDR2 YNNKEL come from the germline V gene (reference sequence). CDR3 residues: CASSQGQAPWSF. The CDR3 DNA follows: TGTGCCAGCAGCCAAGGACAGGCCCCCTGGAGCTTC.

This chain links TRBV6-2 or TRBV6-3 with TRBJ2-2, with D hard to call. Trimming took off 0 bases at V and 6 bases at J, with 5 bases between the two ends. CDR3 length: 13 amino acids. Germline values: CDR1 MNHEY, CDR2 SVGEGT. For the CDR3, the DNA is TGTGCCAGCAGTTACTCCCTTCCCGGGGAGCTGTTTTTT. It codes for CASSYSLPGELFF.

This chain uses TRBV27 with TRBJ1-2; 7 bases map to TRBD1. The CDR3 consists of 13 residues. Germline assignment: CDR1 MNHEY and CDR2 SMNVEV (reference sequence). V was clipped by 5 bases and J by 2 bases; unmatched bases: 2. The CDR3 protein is CASSLTGNYGYTF. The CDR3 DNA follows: TGTGCCAGCAGTCTGACAGGGAACTATGGCTACACCTTC.

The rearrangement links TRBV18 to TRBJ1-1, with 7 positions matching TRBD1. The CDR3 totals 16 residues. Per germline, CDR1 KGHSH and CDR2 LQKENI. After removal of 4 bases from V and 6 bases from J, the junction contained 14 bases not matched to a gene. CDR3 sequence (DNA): TGTGCCAGCTCACGGAACCCCAGGGGGGAGGTTTCTGAAGCTTTCTTT. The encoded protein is CASSRNPRGEVSEAFF.

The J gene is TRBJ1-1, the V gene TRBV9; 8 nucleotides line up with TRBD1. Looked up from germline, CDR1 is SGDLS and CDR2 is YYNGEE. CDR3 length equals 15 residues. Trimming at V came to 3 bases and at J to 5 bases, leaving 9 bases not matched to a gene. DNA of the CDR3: TGTGCCAGCAGCGGAGGAGACAGGGGTAGGACTGAAGCTTTCTTT. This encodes CASSGGDRGRTEAFF.

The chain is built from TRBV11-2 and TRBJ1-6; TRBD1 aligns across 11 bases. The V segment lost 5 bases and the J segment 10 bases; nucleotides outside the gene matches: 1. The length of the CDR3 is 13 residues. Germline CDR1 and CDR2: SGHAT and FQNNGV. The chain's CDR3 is CASSGQGASPLHF. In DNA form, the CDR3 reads TGTGCCAGCAGCGGACAGGGGGCATCACCCCTCCACTTT.

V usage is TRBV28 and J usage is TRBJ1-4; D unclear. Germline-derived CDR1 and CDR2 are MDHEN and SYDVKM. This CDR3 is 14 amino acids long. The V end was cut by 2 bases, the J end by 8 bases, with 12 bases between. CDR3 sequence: CASSLMGLEEKLFF. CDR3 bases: TGTGCCAGCAGTTTAATGGGCCTTGAAGAAAAACTGTTTTTT.

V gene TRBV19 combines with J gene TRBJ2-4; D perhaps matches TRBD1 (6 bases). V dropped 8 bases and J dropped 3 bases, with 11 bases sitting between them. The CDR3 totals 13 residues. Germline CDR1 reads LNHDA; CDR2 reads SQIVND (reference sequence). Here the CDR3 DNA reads TGTGCCAGTTATGACAGGAACAAAAACATTCAGTACTTC. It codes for CASYDRNKNIQYF.

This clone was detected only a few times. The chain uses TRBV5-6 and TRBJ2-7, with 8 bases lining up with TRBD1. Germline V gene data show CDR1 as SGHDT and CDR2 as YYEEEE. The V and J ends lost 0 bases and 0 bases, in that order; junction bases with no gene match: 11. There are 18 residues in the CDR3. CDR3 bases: TGTGCCAGCAGCTTGGCCCCGGACAGGGAACGAAGCTCCTACGAGCAGTACTTC. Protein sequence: CASSLAPDRERSSYEQYF. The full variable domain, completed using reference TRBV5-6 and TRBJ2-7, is DAGVTQSPTHLIKTRGQQVTLRCSPKSGHDTVSWYQQALGQGPQFIFQYYEEEERQRGNFPDRFSGHQFPNYSSELNVNALLLGDSALYLCASSLAPDRERSSYEQYFGPGTRLTVT.

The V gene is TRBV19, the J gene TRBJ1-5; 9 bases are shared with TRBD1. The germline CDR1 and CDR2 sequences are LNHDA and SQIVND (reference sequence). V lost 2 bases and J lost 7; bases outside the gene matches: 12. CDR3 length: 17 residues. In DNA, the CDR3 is TGTGCCAGTAGTATACCTTGGGGCACACAGGGGGCACAGCCCCAGCATTTT. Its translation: CASSIPWGTQGAQPQHF.

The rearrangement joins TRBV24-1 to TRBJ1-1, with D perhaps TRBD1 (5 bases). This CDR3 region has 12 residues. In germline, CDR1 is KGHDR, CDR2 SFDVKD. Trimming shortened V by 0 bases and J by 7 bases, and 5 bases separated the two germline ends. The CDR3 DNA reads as TGTGCCACCAGTGATTTGAGGGGTGAAGCTTTCTTT. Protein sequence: CATSDLRGEAFF.

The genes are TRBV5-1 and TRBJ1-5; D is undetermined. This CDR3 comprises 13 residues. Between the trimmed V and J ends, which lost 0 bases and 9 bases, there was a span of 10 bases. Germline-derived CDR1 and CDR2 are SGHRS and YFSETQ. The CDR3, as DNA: TGCGCCAGCAGCTTGGCCGGAGGACGGCCCCAGCATTTT. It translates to CASSLAGGRPQHF. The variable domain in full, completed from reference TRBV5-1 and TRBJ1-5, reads KAGVTQTPRYLIKTRGQQVTLSCSPISGHRSVSWYQQTPGQGLQFLFEYFSETQRNKGNFPGRFSGRQFSNSRSEMNVSTLELGDSALYLCASSLAGGRPQHFGDGTRLSIL.

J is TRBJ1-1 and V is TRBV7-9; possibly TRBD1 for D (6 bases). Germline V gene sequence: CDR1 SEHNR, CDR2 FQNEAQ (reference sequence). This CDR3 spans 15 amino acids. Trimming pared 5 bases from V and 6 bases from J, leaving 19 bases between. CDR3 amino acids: CASSPRAGAVAEAFF. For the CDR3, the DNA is TGTGCCAGCAGCCCACGAGCGGGGGCGGTTGCTGAAGCTTTCTTT.

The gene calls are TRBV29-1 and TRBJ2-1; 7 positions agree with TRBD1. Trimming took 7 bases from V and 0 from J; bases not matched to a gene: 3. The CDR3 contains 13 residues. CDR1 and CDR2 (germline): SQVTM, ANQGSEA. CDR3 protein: CSAWDSSYNEQFF. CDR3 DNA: TGCAGCGCCTGGGACAGCTCCTACAATGAGCAGTTCTTC.

The DNA of the CDR3 is TGTGCCAGCACAACCGGGACAGGGGGGTATGAGCAGTTCTTC. This codes for CASTTGTGGYEQFF. The gene calls are TRBV27 and TRBJ2-1; 11 bases match TRBD1. Per the germline V gene, CDR1 is MNHEY and CDR2 is SMNVEV (reference sequence). The CDR3 is 14 residues long. V gave up 7 bases and J gave up 8 bases; unmatched junction bases: 7.

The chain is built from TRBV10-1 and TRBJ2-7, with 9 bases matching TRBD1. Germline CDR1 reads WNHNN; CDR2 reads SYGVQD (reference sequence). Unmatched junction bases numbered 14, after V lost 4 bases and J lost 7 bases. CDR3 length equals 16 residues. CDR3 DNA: TGCGCCAGCAGTGCGGGACCCGGGACAGGGAGGAGAGAGCAGTACTTC. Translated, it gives CASSAGPGTGRREQYF.

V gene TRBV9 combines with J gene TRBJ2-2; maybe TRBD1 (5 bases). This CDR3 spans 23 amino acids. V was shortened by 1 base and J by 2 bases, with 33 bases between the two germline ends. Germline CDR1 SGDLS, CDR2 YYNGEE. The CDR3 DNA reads TGTGCCAGCAGCGTAACCGGACACCCTTTGGGCACCCCGACACCCATAAACACCGGGGAGCTGTTTTTT. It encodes CASSVTGHPLGTPTPINTGELFF.

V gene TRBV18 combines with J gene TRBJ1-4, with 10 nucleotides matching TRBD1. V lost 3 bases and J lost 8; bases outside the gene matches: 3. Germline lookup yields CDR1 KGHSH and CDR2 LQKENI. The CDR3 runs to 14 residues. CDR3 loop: CASSPETGGEKLFF. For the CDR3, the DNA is TGTGCCAGCTCACCTGAGACAGGGGGCGAAAAACTGTTTTTT.

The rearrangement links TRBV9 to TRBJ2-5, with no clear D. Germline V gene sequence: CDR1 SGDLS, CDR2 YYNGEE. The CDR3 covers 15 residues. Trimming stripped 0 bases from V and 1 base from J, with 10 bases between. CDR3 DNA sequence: TGTGCCAGCAGCGTAGGCAACTCCCCCCAAGAGACCCAGTACTTC. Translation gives CASSVGNSPQETQYF.

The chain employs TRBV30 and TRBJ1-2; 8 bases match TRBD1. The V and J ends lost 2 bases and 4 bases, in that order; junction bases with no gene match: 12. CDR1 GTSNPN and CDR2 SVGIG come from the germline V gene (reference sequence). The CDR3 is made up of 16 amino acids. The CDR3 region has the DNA TGTGCCTGGAGTAAACGGACAGGGATGGTTACCTATGGCTACACCTTC. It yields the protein CAWSKRTGMVTYGYTF.

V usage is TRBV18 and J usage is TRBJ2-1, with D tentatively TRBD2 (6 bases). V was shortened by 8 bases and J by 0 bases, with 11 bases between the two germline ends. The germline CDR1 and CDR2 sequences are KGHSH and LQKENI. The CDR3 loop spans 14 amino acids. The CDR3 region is CASLDGSSYNEQFF. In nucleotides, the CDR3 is TGTGCCAGCCTTGACGGGAGCTCCTACAATGAGCAGTTCTTC.